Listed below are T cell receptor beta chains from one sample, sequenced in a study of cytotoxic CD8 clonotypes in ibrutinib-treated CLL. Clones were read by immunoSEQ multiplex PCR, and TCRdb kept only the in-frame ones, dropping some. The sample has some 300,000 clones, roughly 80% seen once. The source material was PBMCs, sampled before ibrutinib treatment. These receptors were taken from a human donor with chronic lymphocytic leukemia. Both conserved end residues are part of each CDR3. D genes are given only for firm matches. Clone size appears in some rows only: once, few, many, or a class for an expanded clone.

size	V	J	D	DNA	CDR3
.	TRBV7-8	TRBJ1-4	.	TGTGCCAGCAGCAGGGAGGCGAGGGAAAAACTGTTTTTT	CASSREAREKLFF
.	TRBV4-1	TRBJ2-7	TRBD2	TGCGCCAGCAGCCAAGATTATAGAGGTATTGGGGAGCGGGGATTCTCCTACGAGCAGTACTTC	CASSQDYRGIGERGFSYEQYF
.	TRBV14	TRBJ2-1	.	TGTGCCAGCAGCCAATTCGTGGGAGATAACTACAATGAGCAGTTCTTC	CASSQFVGDNYNEQFF
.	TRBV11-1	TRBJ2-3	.	TGTGCCAGCAGCTTGCTGAGGCTACAGATTGCAGATACGCAGTATTTT	CASSLLRLQIADTQYF
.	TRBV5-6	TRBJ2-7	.	TGTGCCAGCAGCTTGGGGCAGACAGCCTACGAGCAGTACTTC	CASSLGQTAYEQYF
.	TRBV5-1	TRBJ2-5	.	TGCGCCAGCAGCTTGTCCGGGGGCAATGGTGAGACCCAGTACTTC	CASSLSGGNGETQYF
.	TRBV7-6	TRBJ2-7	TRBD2	TGTGCCAGCAGCTTAAGGCTAGCGGGGGCCTACGAGCAGTACTTC	CASSLRLAGAYEQYF
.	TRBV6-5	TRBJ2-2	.	TGTGCCAGCAACAGGGTGGGATTGACCGGGGAGCTGTTTTTT	CASNRVGLTGELFF
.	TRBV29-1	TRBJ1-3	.	TGCAGCGTTGTTTCGGACGGTAACTCTGGAAACACCATATATTTT	CSVVSDGNSGNTIYF
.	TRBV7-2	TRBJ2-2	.	TGTGCCAGCAGCTTAACTGGCAGAAACACCGGGGAGCTGTTTTTT	CASSLTGRNTGELFF
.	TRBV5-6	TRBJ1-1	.	TGTGCCAGCAGCTTGTATTCTTTTGGGAGGACGGCTGAAGCTTTCTTT	CASSLYSFGRTAEAFF
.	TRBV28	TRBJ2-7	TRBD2	TGTGCCAGCAGTTTATCAGGCGGGAGCTACGAGCAGTACTTC	CASSLSGGSYEQYF
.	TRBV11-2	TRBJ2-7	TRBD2	TGTGCCAGCAGCCCCATACCGGGAGGGAGCTCCTACGAGCAGTACTTC	CASSPIPGGSSYEQYF
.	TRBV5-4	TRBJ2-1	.	TGTGCCAGCAATCTGGACAGCTACAATGAGCAGTTCTTC	CASNLDSYNEQFF
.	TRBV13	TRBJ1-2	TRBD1	TGTGCCAGCAGCACCTGGACAGGCCACGACGGTGGCTACACCTTC	CASSTWTGHDGGYTF
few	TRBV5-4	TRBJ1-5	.	TGTGCCAGCAGCTTGGCAGGTGGGAATCAGCCCCAGCATTTT	CASSLAGGNQPQHF
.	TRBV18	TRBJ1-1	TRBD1	TGTGCCAGCTCACCAACGGACAGGGACACTGGCACTGAAGCTTTCTTT	CASSPTDRDTGTEAFF
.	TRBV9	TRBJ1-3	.	TGTGCCAGCAGCGTAGCATCCACCCTGAACTCTGGAAACACCATATATTTT	CASSVASTLNSGNTIYF
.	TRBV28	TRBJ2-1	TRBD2	TGTGCCAGTGACTACCGGGCTAGCGGGAGTGATGAGCAGTTCTTC	CASDYRASGSDEQFF
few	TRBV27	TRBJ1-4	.	TGTGCCAGCAGTCCCAATAAGCGGGGCGAAAAACTGTTTTTT	CASSPNKRGEKLFF
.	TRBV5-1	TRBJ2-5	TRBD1	TGCGCCAGCGCTCTTTGGACAGGCGAGGGGGAGACCCAGTACTTC	CASALWTGEGETQYF
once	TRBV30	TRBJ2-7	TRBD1	TGTGCCTGGAGTACGTCCGGGACAGGGGGCGAGCAGTACTTC	CAWSTSGTGGEQYF
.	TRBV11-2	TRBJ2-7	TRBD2	TGTGCCAGCAGCTCCAGCGGGAGTTACGAGCAGTACTTC	CASSSSGSYEQYF
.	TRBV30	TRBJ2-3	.	TGTGCCTGGAGTCGAGGAGATACGCAGTATTTT	CAWSRGDTQYF
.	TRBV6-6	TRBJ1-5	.	TGTGCCAGCAGTTACGGGGTTTATAGCAATCAGCCCCAGCATTTT	CASSYGVYSNQPQHF
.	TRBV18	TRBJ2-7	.	TGTGCCAGCTCACCAGGGCTTTCCAGCTACGAGCAGTACTTC	CASSPGLSSYEQYF
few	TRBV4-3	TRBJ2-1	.	TGCGCCAGCAGTCAGGATCCGTACAATGAGCAGTTCTTC	CASSQDPYNEQFF
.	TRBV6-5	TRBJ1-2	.	TGTGCCAGCAGCAGAGACAGGTCCCGGGGTGGCTACACCTTC	CASSRDRSRGGYTF
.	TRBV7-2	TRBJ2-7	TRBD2	TGTGCCAGCAGCTTGACCGTTAGCGGGAGTAACGAGCAGTACTTC	CASSLTVSGSNEQYF
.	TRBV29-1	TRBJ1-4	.	TGCAGCTGCCTAGCGACTTCAACTAATGAAAAACTGTTTTTT	CSCLATSTNEKLFF
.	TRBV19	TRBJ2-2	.	TGTGCCAGTAGTATAGCTGGTACCGGGGAGCTGTTTTTT	CASSIAGTGELFF
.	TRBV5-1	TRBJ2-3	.	TGCGCCAGCAGCTTGGCCCCCTTAGCGGACACAGATACGCAGTATTTT	CASSLAPLADTDTQYF
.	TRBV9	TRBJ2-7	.	TGTGCCAGCAGCGTAGGCCTAGCGACGGAGGCGGACGAGCAGTACTTC	CASSVGLATEADEQYF
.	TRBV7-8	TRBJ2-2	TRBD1	TGTGCCAGCAGCCTGGGGACAGGGTCGAGCGGGGAGCTGTTTTTT	CASSLGTGSSGELFF
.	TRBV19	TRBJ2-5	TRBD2	TGTGCCAGTAGTACTCGGACCGGGACTAGCGGGAGGGCCGCCGAGACCCAGTACTTC	CASSTRTGTSGRAAETQYF
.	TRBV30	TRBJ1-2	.	TGTGCCTGGAGCAACGGAGTCGGGACCTATGGCTACACCTTC	CAWSNGVGTYGYTF
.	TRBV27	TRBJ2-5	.	TGTGCCAGCAGTTTATCGGGACAATGGGGTGTGACCCAGTACTTC	CASSLSGQWGVTQYF
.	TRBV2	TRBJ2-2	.	TGTGCCAGCAGTCCACAGGGTTTTACAGACACCGGGGAGCTGTTTTTT	CASSPQGFTDTGELFF
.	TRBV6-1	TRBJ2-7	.	TGTGCCAGCAGTTTGGCTAACAGGGTGAACGAGCAGTACTTC	CASSLANRVNEQYF
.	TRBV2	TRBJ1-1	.	TGTGCCAGCAGTGAAACTGAGGGTTTGACTGAAGCTTTCTTT	CASSETEGLTEAFF
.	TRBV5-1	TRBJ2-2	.	TGCGCCAGCAGCTTGAGGCAGGGCAACACCGGGGAGCTGTTTTTT	CASSLRQGNTGELFF
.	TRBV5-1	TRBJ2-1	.	TGCGCCAGCAGCACCATCCCCAGTTTTGGGTCCTACAATGAGCAGTTCTTC	CASSTIPSFGSYNEQFF
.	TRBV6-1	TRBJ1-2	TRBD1	TGTGCCAGCAGTATACGGGACAGGGCGCACTATGGCTACACCTTC	CASSIRDRAHYGYTF
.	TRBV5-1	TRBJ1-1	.	TGCGCCAGCAGCTTGAGTCAGGGCATGAACACTGAAGCTTTCTTT	CASSLSQGMNTEAFF
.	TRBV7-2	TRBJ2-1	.	TGTGCCAGCAGTAACCCGGGACTGAGGTACAATGAGCAGTTCTTC	CASSNPGLRYNEQFF
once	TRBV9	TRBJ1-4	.	TGTGCCAGCAGCGTAGGACAGATCAATGAAAAACTGTTTTTT	CASSVGQINEKLFF
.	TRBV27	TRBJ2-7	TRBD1	TGTGCCAGCAGTCTAACAGGGGGCTATGCCTACGAGCAGTACTTC	CASSLTGGYAYEQYF
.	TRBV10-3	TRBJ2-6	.	TGTGCCATCAAGGACAGCGATTACTCTGGGGCCAACGTCCTGACTTTC	CAIKDSDYSGANVLTF
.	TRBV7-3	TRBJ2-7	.	TGTGCCAGCAGCGCAGGGGCCAGGCCAACCTACGAGCAGTACTTC	CASSAGARPTYEQYF
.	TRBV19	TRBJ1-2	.	TGTGCCAGTAGAAATACCGGGCAGGTAGACTATGGCTACACCTTC	CASRNTGQVDYGYTF
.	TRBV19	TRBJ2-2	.	TGTGCCAGTATTAGGGGGGGAAACGCCGGGGAGCTGTTTTTT	CASIRGGNAGELFF
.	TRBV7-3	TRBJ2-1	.	TGTGCCAGCAGCTATGGGGGCAGGGGTTACAGTGAGCAGTTCTTC	CASSYGGRGYSEQFF
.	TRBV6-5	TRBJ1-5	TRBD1	TGTGCCAGCAGTTACTCACAGGGGGTTCAGCCCCAGCATTTT	CASSYSQGVQPQHF
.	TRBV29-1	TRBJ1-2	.	TGCAGCGTTGGGTGGGGGGATGGCTACACCTTC	CSVGWGDGYTF
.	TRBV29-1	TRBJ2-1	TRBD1	TGCAGCGTGGGACAGGGGGCTAAAAATGAGCAGTTCTTC	CSVGQGAKNEQFF
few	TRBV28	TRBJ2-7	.	TGTGCCAGCAGTTTGTCGACCTACGAGCAGTACTTC	CASSLSTYEQYF
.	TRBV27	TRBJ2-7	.	TGTGCCAGCAGTTTAACGACAGCCTTCTCCTACGAGCAGTACTTC	CASSLTTAFSYEQYF